This entry lists 22 T cell receptor beta chains sequenced from one sample in a study of esophageal squamous cell carcinoma tumors. Amplification combined a P20EA primer and a TCR alpha or TCR beta constant-region primer, then a nested second PCR used CA2 or CB2. Reverse transcription used a polyT18-containing BSL-18E primer, and TCR genes were amplified by unbiased adaptor ligation RT-PCR. Each CDR3 protein is one row after TCRdb ran MiXCR on the 5' RACE reads. The sample holds about 1,000 distinct CDR3 sequences, approximately 12% seen once. The sample was tumor tissue. These receptors all stem from a man aged 50-79 years with esophageal squamous cell carcinoma.

This clonotype is medium-sized in the sample. The V and J genes are TRBV3-1 and TRBJ2-7; D may be TRBD1 (5 bases). V was shortened by 4 bases and J by 3 bases, with 19 bases between the two germline ends. Germline assignment: CDR1 LGHDT and CDR2 YNNKEL (reference sequence). The CDR3 loop spans 16 amino acids. The CDR3 DNA sequence: TGTGCCAGCAGCCTAAGGAGCAGGGTAATAATCTACGAGCAGTACTTC. Translation: CASSLRSRVIIYEQYF.

This clonotype is medium-sized. The genes are TRBV5-5 and TRBJ1-1, with a possible D match to TRBD1 (6 bases). The germline V and J ends were trimmed by 3 bases and 6 bases, with 15 bases remaining between them. CDR3 length equals 14 residues. CDR1 and CDR2 from the germline V gene are SGHKS and YYEKEE (reference sequence). The CDR3 sequence is CASSWDTAWSEAFF. DNA for the CDR3: TGTGCCAGCAGCTGGGACACGGCGTGGTCTGAAGCTTTCTTT.

By proportion, this clonotype is medium-sized. This rearrangement joins TRBV18 to TRBJ2-2; possibly TRBD1 for D (6 bases). CDR3 length equals 16 residues. V lost 3 bases and J 1 base, leaving 12 bases between the germline ends. Germline V CDR1 and CDR2: KGHSH, LQKENI. CDR3 residues: CASSPFSGVNTGELFF. For the CDR3, the DNA is TGTGCCAGCTCACCGTTCTCAGGGGTGAACACCGGGGAGCTGTTTTTT.

This clonotype is large in the sample. The chain carries TRBV5-8 and TRBJ2-1; TRBD2 might be the D (6 bases). Germline CDR1 reads SGHTS; CDR2 reads YDEGEE. This CDR3 has 17 amino acids. Trimming shortened V by 0 bases and J by 3 bases, and 16 bases separated the two germline ends. The CDR3: CASSLGTGTAGYNEQFF. CDR3 nucleotides: TGTGCCAGCAGCTTGGGTACCGGGACTGCCGGCTACAATGAGCAGTTCTTC.

By share, this clonotype counts as large. The chain links TRBV30 to TRBJ2-7, with 9 bases fitting TRBD2. The CDR3 loop spans 14 amino acids. Trimming took 7 bases from V and 3 from J; bases not matched to a gene: 10. Germline loops: CDR1 GTSNPN, CDR2 SVGIG (reference sequence). CDR3 in amino acids: CAFAGGGQIYEQYF. DNA for the CDR3: TGTGCCTTCGCGGGAGGGGGACAGATCTACGAGCAGTACTTC.

A word on this clonotype: A clone one base away is much larger, so this may be a read error. The rearrangement uses TRBV12-3 or TRBV12-4 and TRBJ2-3; TRBD2 matches 8 bases. Losses at the gene ends were 4 bases for V and 6 bases for J; bases not matched to a gene: 9. The CDR3 extends over 15 amino acids. The CDR3 nucleotides are TGTGCCAGCAGTTCCCACGGGAGGGGGGGTGATACGCAGTATTTT. Translated, it gives CASSSHGRGGDTQYF.

This clonotype is medium-sized in the sample. This chain joins TRBV3-1 and TRBJ2-2; D is possibly TRBD2 (5 bases). The CDR3 runs to 16 residues. Trimming took 0 bases from V and 3 from J, leaving 11 bases between them. The germline V gene has CDR1 LGHDT and CDR2 YNNKEL (reference sequence). The CDR3 is CASSQDLEGYTGELFF. The CDR3 DNA is TGTGCCAGCAGCCAAGATCTAGAGGGTTACACCGGGGAGCTGTTTTTT.

This clonotype is medium-sized by share. V usage is TRBV5-1 and J usage is TRBJ2-2; 9 nucleotides line up with TRBD2. V trimming: 2 bases; J trimming: 5 bases; junction bases outside the gene matches: 25. This CDR3 is 22 amino acids long. CDR1 is SGHRS and CDR2 is YFSETQ in the germline V gene. The CDR3 DNA reads TGCGCCAGCAGCTTTCAAGGACCTATTGATGGTAGCGGGAGAGGAGGTACCGGGGAGCTGTTTTTT. Translation: CASSFQGPIDGSGRGGTGELFF.

By frequency in the sample, this clonotype is medium-sized. The rearrangement links TRBV20-1 to TRBJ2-5; D perhaps matches TRBD1 (6 bases). Between the trimmed V and J ends, which lost 6 bases and 3 bases, there was a span of 14 bases. Germline loops: CDR1 DFQATT, CDR2 SNEGSKA (reference sequence). There are 13 residues in the CDR3. CDR3 amino acids: CSAQRTAKETQYF. In DNA, the CDR3 is TGCAGTGCCCAAAGGACAGCGAAAGAGACCCAGTACTTC.

This clonotype is categorized as medium-sized (0.01 to 0.1%). The chain employs TRBV12-3 or TRBV12-4 and TRBJ1-1, with D possibly being TRBD1 (5 bases). The CDR3 runs to 13 residues. V lost 10 bases and J lost 0, with 12 bases in between. Written as DNA, the CDR3 is TGTGCCACCAAACAGGACTTGAACACTGAAGCTTTCTTT. As protein: CATKQDLNTEAFF.

Remarks on this clonotype: Since a much larger clone is just one base distant, this may be a read error. V and J are TRBV18 and TRBJ2-2, with a weak D call TRBD1 (6 bases). The germline gives CDR1 KGHSH, CDR2 LQKENI. This CDR3 has 16 amino acids. This CDR3 reads CASSPFSGVNTGERFF. The CDR3 nucleotides read TGTGCCAGCTCACCGTTCTCAGGGGTGAACACCGGGGAGCGGTTTTTT.

The V and J genes are TRBV5-6 and TRBJ2-1; 12 bases match TRBD2. The CDR3 totals 16 residues. Germline V gene lookup returns CDR1 SGHDT and CDR2 YYEEEE. Trimming cost V 4 bases and J 5 bases; bases outside gene matches: 7. The CDR3 region has the DNA TGTGCCAGCAGCCCCGGGACTAGCGGGCTCCACAATGAGCAGTTCTTC. It encodes CASSPGTSGLHNEQFF.

This clonotype ranks as medium-sized. The V gene is TRBV7-2, the J gene TRBJ2-5; D is unclear. CDR1 is SGHTA, CDR2 FQGNSA, per germline. With 5 bases removed from V and 1 base from J, the gap between germline ends came to 14 bases. This CDR3 is 15 amino acids long. The CDR3 region is CASSDPYYSQETQYF. The DNA of the CDR3 is TGTGCCAGCAGCGATCCTTATTACAGCCAAGAGACCCAGTACTTC.

This clonotype was seen only a few times. A much larger clonotype is one base distant, so this may be a read error. The chain employs TRBV4-1 and TRBJ2-4, with D maybe TRBD2 (5 bases). In germline, CDR1 is MGHRA, CDR2 YSYEKL. The CDR3 runs 17 residues. The CDR3 loop is CASSQVLGALAKNMQYF. Written as DNA, the CDR3 is TGCGCCAGCAGCCAAGTGTTAGGTGCCCTAGCCAAAAACATGCAGTACTTC.

In its sample, this clonotype ranks as medium-sized. V is TRBV10-3 and J is TRBJ2-7; possibly TRBD1 for D (5 bases). This CDR3 is built from 12 residues. V lost 11 bases, J lost 5 bases, and 16 bases lay in between. Germline CDR1 and CDR2: ENHRY and SYGVKD. The CDR3 sequence is CAASTAQDEQYF. The DNA of the CDR3 is TGTGCCGCGTCGACAGCCCAGGACGAGCAGTACTTC.

This clonotype counts as large. The gene calls are TRBV25-1 and TRBJ1-2; the match to TRBD1 covers 8 bases. CDR1 MGHDK and CDR2 SYGVNS come from the germline V gene. Trimming at V came to 5 bases and at J to 7 bases, leaving 12 bases not matched to a gene. The CDR3 runs 15 residues. The CDR3 DNA reads TGTGCCAGCAGTCACCCCGGGACAGGAACGTGTGGCTACACCTTC. This translates into CASSHPGTGTCGYTF.

This clonotype is medium-sized within its sample. The gene calls are TRBV3-1 and TRBJ2-5; D call uncertain. Germline CDR1 LGHDT, CDR2 YNNKEL (reference sequence). The CDR3 contains 15 residues. With 0 bases removed from V and 1 base from J, the gap between germline ends came to 9 bases. CDR3 sequence: CASSQDPDFQETQYF. CDR3 coding DNA: TGTGCCAGCAGCCAAGACCCCGACTTCCAAGAGACCCAGTACTTC.

This clonotype is medium-sized in the sample. The chain couples TRBV19 to TRBJ2-2, with a weak D call TRBD1 (5 bases). Trimming took off 3 bases at V and 6 bases at J, with 14 bases between the two ends. The germline gives CDR1 LNHDA, CDR2 SQIVND (reference sequence). This CDR3 is built from 15 residues. CDR3 DNA sequence: TGTGCCAGTAGTATCGGCAGGGAATTGTCCGGGGAGCTGTTTTTT. It yields the protein CASSIGRELSGELFF.

Within the sample, this clonotype is medium-sized. The rearrangement joins TRBV7-3 to TRBJ2-3; 7 bases align to TRBD2. Germline V gene lookup returns CDR1 SGHTA and CDR2 FQGTGA. The CDR3 consists of 15 residues. J lost 6 bases, V lost 5 bases, and 11 bases had no gene match. This chain's CDR3 is CASSREGREWDTQYF. Written as DNA, the CDR3 is TGTGCCAGCAGCCGAGAGGGGCGGGAGTGGGATACGCAGTATTTT.

Relative to its sample, this clonotype is medium-sized. The chain recombines TRBV24-1 with TRBJ1-4; D is ambiguous. CDR1 and CDR2 from the germline V gene are KGHDR and SFDVKD. The CDR3 length is 12 residues. Deletions cut 4 bases from V and 6 bases from J, with 5 bases between. The CDR3 DNA reads TGTGCCACCAGTGACCCGGATGAAAAACTGTTTTTT. Translating gives CATSDPDEKLFF.

Comments on this clonotype: This may arise from a read error, as a much more abundant clone is one base away. CDR3 bases: TGTGTCAGCAGCTTAGCCGCGGGCTCCTACGAGCAGTACTTC. This encodes CVSSLAAGSYEQYF. The rearrangement joins TRBV7-2 to TRBJ2-7; TRBD2 might be the D (5 bases). The CDR3 is 14 residues long. Per germline, CDR1 SGHTA and CDR2 FQGNSA. Full variable domain (missing parts from reference TRBV7-2 and TRBJ2-7): GAGVSQSPSNKVTEKGKDVELRCDPISGHTALYWYRQSLGQGLEFLIYFQGNSAPDKSGLPSDRFSAERTGGSVSTLTIQRTQQEDSAVYLCVSSLAAGSYEQYFGPGTRLTVT.

By share, this clonotype counts as medium-sized (0.01 to 0.1%). The CDR3 sequence: CASSQLMNLELSTDTQYF. CDR3 DNA sequence: TGCGCCAGCAGCCAACTAATGAACTTAGAACTGAGCACAGATACGCAGTATTTT. This chain joins TRBV4-1 and TRBJ2-3; the D is unclear. The germline gives CDR1 MGHRA, CDR2 YSYEKL. The CDR3 is 18 amino acids. Trimming took off 2 bases at V and 0 bases at J, with 18 bases between the two ends.